This TCR beta chain was obtained from a study of cytomegalovirus exposure and HLA in healthy donors. The primer mix had 60 Vbeta and 13 Jbeta primers. TCRdb's table, derived via immunoSEQ multiplex PCR, lists solely in-frame clones and lacks some. The data hold 180,000 or so clones, with 60% to 85% observed a single time. Findings of the study overall: Among TCR sequences, most were rare, though some public TCRs appeared in many donors.

Points on this clone: Its antigen is currently unknown. Other nucleotide sequences from this sample produce the same CDR3.

The CDR3 runs to 15 residues. Unmatched junction bases numbered 15, after V lost 6 bases and J lost 11 bases. CDR1 and CDR2 (germline): MNHEY, SVGAGI. The chain is built from TRBV6-5 and TRBJ1-1; 10 nucleotides match TRBD1. The receptor was isolated from a female donor in good health and CMV-seronegative. The source material was PBMCs. The CDR3 nucleotides are TGTGCCAGCAGCTACCGACAGGGGGCGAAGGGGAAGGCTTTCTTT. Translation gives CASSYRQGAKGKAFF.